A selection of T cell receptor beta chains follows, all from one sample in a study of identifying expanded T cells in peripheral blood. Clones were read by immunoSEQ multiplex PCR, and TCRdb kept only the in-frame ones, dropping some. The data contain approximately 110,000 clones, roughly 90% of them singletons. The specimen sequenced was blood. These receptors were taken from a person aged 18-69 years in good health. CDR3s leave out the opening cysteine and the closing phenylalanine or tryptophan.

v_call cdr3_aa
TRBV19 ASSMESGANVLT
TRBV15 ATSRDRFGTDTQY
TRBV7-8 ASSLVTSGGHSGELF
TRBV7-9 ASSLSGVTNEKLF
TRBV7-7 ASSLRPPGQGSGELF
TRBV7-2 ASSLALGLARVNTEAF
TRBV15 ATSLHIGRTSAEQY
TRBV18 ASSLRTGVPANTGELF
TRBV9 ASSGEGAEYEQY
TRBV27 ASSFEGGAAYNSPLH
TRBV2 ASRWTGRDGELF
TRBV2 ASIEPLVQF
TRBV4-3 ASSQDMAGPYNEQF
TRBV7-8 ASSFLQGADTQY
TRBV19 ASTSTAAGDTEAF
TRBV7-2 ASSLDSDMEQF
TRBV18 ASSPAGGGETQY
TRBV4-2 ASSQEPATGGNSPLH